Each of the 15 T cell receptor beta chains below was sequenced from the same sample in a study of blood T cell repertoires in COVID-19. Sequencing was performed with immunoSEQ multiplex PCR; in TCRdb, only in-frame clones are kept and a portion is missing. The profile shows about 140,000 clones, roughly 85% of them singletons. The specimen sequenced was peripheral blood. The receptors come from a man aged 50-60 years with acute or convalescent COVID-19.

The chain combines TRBV4-1 with TRBJ2-4, with 8 bases lining up with TRBD2. The ends lost 11 bases at V and 0 bases at J; junction bases unmatched: 18. Germline CDR1 reads MGHRA; CDR2 reads YSYEKL. The length of the CDR3 is 18 residues. The CDR3 DNA is TGCGCCGCAGCTGAGCGGGAGACGGATTTGGGAGCCAAAAACATTCAGTACTTC. The encoded protein is CAAAERETDLGAKNIQYF.

The chain uses TRBV28 and TRBJ2-3; D not certain. This CDR3 has 20 residues. The germline CDR1 and CDR2 sequences are MDHEN and SYDVKM. V gave up 3 bases and J gave up 4 bases, with 29 bases separating them. The CDR3 DNA follows: TGTGCCAGCAGTTTCGGTACGTTTACAGCCGCGACGAACAACGCAGATACGCAGTATTTT. Translation: CASSFGTFTAATNNADTQYF.

The chain has TRBV11-2 and TRBJ2-7; D is unresolved. The CDR3 length is 14 residues. Germline-derived CDR1 and CDR2 are SGHAT and FQNNGV. Trimming shortened V by 0 bases and J by 3 bases, and 9 bases separated the two germline ends. The CDR3: CASSLDPGLYEQYF. The CDR3 bases are TGTGCCAGCAGCTTAGATCCAGGCCTCTACGAGCAGTACTTC.

The chain has TRBV5-4 and TRBJ2-1; tentative D call: TRBD2 (6 bases). V dropped 4 bases and J dropped 0 bases, with 14 bases sitting between them. The CDR3 has 16 amino acids. The germline V gene has CDR1 SGHNT and CDR2 YYREEE (reference sequence). The CDR3 sequence: CASSGKAGPSYNEQFF. Here the CDR3 DNA reads TGTGCCAGCAGCGGTAAAGCGGGCCCCTCCTACAATGAGCAGTTCTTC.

The CDR3 here is CASSPMTGGDQPQHF. The CDR3 DNA reads as TGTGCCAGCTCACCTATGACAGGTGGGGATCAGCCCCAGCATTTT. This chain links TRBV18 with TRBJ1-5, with D possibly TRBD1 on 6 matching bases. The V gene lost 3 bases and the J gene lost 5 bases, with 14 bases spanning the gap. The CDR3 runs to 15 residues. Germline loops: CDR1 KGHSH, CDR2 LQKENI.

This chain uses TRBV7-2 with TRBJ2-5, with a weak D call TRBD2 (6 bases). This CDR3 contains 16 residues. V was cut by 4 bases and J by 0 bases, with 15 bases left in between. Germline CDR1 reads SGHTA; CDR2 reads FQGNSA. The CDR3 sequence: CASSWDGTPYQETQYF. The DNA of the CDR3 is TGTGCCAGCAGCTGGGACGGGACTCCGTACCAAGAGACCCAGTACTTC. The complete variable domain, with remaining parts taken from reference TRBV7-2 and TRBJ2-5, reads GAGVSQSPSNKVTEKGKDVELRCDPISGHTALYWYRQSLGQGLEFLIYFQGNSAPDKSGLPSDRFSAERTGGSVSTLTIQRTQQEDSAVYLCASSWDGTPYQETQYFGPGTRLLVL.

The rearrangement joins TRBV18 to TRBJ2-7; 16 nucleotides align to TRBD2. Losses at the gene ends were 2 bases for V and 8 bases for J; bases not matched to a gene: 6. Germline assignment: CDR1 KGHSH and CDR2 LQKENI. The CDR3 length is 16 residues. The CDR3 protein is CASSPSGLAGGPQQYF. The CDR3 DNA follows: TGTGCCAGCTCACCATCGGGACTAGCGGGGGGGCCCCAGCAGTACTTC.

This chain uses TRBV6-5 with TRBJ2-7, with D unresolved. The CDR3 sequence is 13 residues long. V was pared by 1 base and J by 0 bases, with 4 bases between. Per germline, CDR1 MNHEY and CDR2 SVGAGI. CDR3 protein: CASSYFGSYEQYF. The CDR3 DNA is TGTGCCAGCAGTTACTTCGGCTCCTACGAGCAGTACTTC.

The chain combines TRBV14 with TRBJ2-1; no firm D call. Trimming cost V 4 bases and J 0 bases, with 16 bases left between them. This CDR3 is built from 17 residues. CDR1 SGHDN and CDR2 FVKESK come from the germline V gene. The CDR3 DNA reads as TGTGCCAGCAGCCCCATACGGTCCGCAAGCTCCTACAATGAGCAGTTCTTC. As protein: CASSPIRSASSYNEQFF.

This rearrangement joins TRBV30 to TRBJ1-3; possibly TRBD1 for D (5 bases). Trimming removed 1 base from V and 2 bases from J, with 9 bases in between. CDR1 and CDR2 from the germline V gene are GTSNPN and SVGIG (reference sequence). The CDR3 is 14 amino acids. CDR3 sequence: CAWSATVTGNTIYF. The CDR3 DNA follows: TGTGCCTGGAGTGCGACAGTAACTGGAAACACCATATATTTT.

The V and J genes are TRBV6-5 and TRBJ1-6, with 8 positions matching TRBD1. The CDR3 runs to 15 residues. Germline V gene sequence: CDR1 MNHEY, CDR2 SVGAGI. V was clipped by 6 bases and J by 7 bases; unmatched bases: 8. The CDR3 DNA reads as TGTGCCAGCAGCACCGGACAGGGTGGCAATTCACCCCTCCACTTT. As protein: CASSTGQGGNSPLHF.

This clone appeared once. The genes are TRBV6-1 and TRBJ1-4; TRBD1 is a possible D gene (6 bases). CDR3 length: 14 residues. Germline CDR1 MNHNS, CDR2 SASEGT. Trimming removed 1 base from V and 6 bases from J, with 9 bases in between. CDR3 sequence: CASSEDRAYEKLFF. The CDR3 region has the DNA TGTGCCAGCAGTGAAGACAGGGCGTATGAAAAACTGTTTTTT.

V is TRBV3-1 (or the pseudogene TRBV3-2) and J is TRBJ1-4, with 11 bases that match TRBD1. CDR1 and CDR2 (germline): LGHDT, YNNKEL (reference sequence). The CDR3 has 13 amino acids. J was trimmed by 8 bases and V by 4 bases; bases with no gene match: 0. The CDR3 loop reads CASSRDRGEKLFF. CDR3 bases: TGTGCCAGCAGCCGGGACAGGGGGGAAAAACTGTTTTTT.

With respect to this clone: At one end, the junction sequence differs from germline, possibly due to a read error. The V call is TRBV7-7, the J call TRBJ2-2; a weak D match, TRBD2 (6 bases). The germline V gene has CDR1 SSHAT and CDR2 FNYEAQ (reference sequence). The CDR3 has 17 residues. CDR3 in amino acids: CASSYGVAGTNTGELFF. The CDR3 DNA follows: TGTGCTAGCAGCTATGGTGTGGCGGGAACGAACACCGGGGAGCTGTTTTTT. Complete variable domain (other parts from reference TRBV7-7 and TRBJ2-2): GAGVSQSPRYKVTKRGQDVTLRCDPISSHATLYWYQQALGQGPEFLTYFNYEAQPDKSGLPSDRFSAERPEGSISTLTIQRTEQRDSAMYRCASSYGVAGTNTGELFFGEGSRLTVL.

This clone has more than one count but fewer than ten. The chain couples TRBV2 to TRBJ1-2; 8 bases map to TRBD1. The V segment lost 6 bases and the J segment 5 bases; nucleotides outside the gene matches: 5. This CDR3 is 13 amino acids long. CDR1 SNHLY and CDR2 FYNNEI come from the germline V gene. The CDR3 loop is CASRGQVSYGYTF. The CDR3 DNA sequence: TGTGCCAGCAGGGGACAGGTTTCTTATGGCTACACCTTC.